This TCR beta chain came from a study of spatial heterogeneity in lung cancer. Study conclusions and caveats: Expanded intratumoral alpha and beta TCR counts tracked tumor mutation counts.

This sample's time point: sample taken at primary tumor resection. Donation came from some 72 patients with untreated early-stage non-small cell lung cancer. In its sample, this clonotype is medium-sized (0.01 to 0.1%). What it recognizes is unknown. CDR3 size: 16 residues. Germline V gene data show CDR1 as SGHRS and CDR2 as YFSETQ. J was trimmed by 4 bases and V by 4 bases; bases with no gene match: 9. TCRdb independently ran MiXCR on the 5' RACE reads; one entry per CDR3 protein. Of some 6,000 distinct CDR3 sequences listed, around 15% are singletons. This receptor was obtained from a male donor with early-stage non-small cell lung cancer. This rearrangement joins TRBV5-1 to TRBJ2-1; TRBD2 matches 9 bases. The input for sequencing was lung tumor tissue, taken at surgery. CDR3 coding DNA: TGCGCCAGCAGCGTAATGACTAGCGGAGGTTACAATGAGCAGTTCTTC. It yields the protein CASSVMTSGGYNEQFF.